One and the same sample provided the 24 T cell receptor beta chains below, sequenced in a study of neurological immune-mediated disorders. TCRdb independently ran MiXCR on the 5' RACE reads; one entry per CDR3 protein. The table lists 25,000 to 35,000 distinct CDR3 sequences, approximately 1.5% of them singletons. Input material: PBMCs. Source of these receptors: a woman under 40 with multiple sclerosis.

This clonotype was observed at least ten times. CDR3 coding DNA: TGTGCCAGCAGCCTTAGGGGGAGCAACGAGCAGTACTTC. Translated, it gives CASSLRGSNEQYF. The rearrangement links TRBV3-1 to TRBJ2-7, with D tentatively TRBD1 (6 bases). The CDR3 has 13 residues. CDR1 is LGHDT and CDR2 is YNNKEL in the germline V gene (reference sequence). V was shortened by 4 bases and J by 5 bases, with 12 bases between the two germline ends.

This clonotype came up many times. The rearrangement links TRBV20-1 to TRBJ2-3; the D gene is possibly TRBD2 (5 bases). Per the germline V gene, CDR1 is DFQATT and CDR2 is SNEGSKA (reference sequence). V lost 6 bases and J lost 0, with 10 bases in between. The CDR3 has 13 amino acids. In DNA form, the CDR3 reads TGCAGTGCCACGGGGATAAGCACAGATACGCAGTATTTT. Amino acids: CSATGISTDTQYF.

This clonotype was counted at least ten times. This chain links TRBV9 with TRBJ2-2; tentative D call: TRBD2 (5 bases). The germline gives CDR1 SGDLS, CDR2 YYNGEE. V dropped 3 bases and J dropped 7 bases, with 13 bases sitting between them. The CDR3 extends over 14 amino acids. CDR3 bases: TGTGCCAGCAGCGCCTTTGATCGGGGCGGGGAGCTGTTTTTT. Translated: CASSAFDRGGELFF.

This clonotype was found many times. The chain combines TRBV3-1 with TRBJ2-1, with TRBD1 matching 11 bases. CDR3 size: 14 residues. Germline V gene sequence: CDR1 LGHDT, CDR2 YNNKEL (reference sequence). V lost 3 bases, J lost 7 bases, and 2 bases stayed unmatched. CDR3 sequence reads: CASSHWDRGNEQFF. CDR3 coding DNA: TGTGCCAGCAGCCATTGGGACAGGGGGAATGAGCAGTTCTTC.

This clonotype occurred many times. V and J are TRBV2 and TRBJ2-3, with 8 bases matching TRBD2. From germline, CDR1 is SNHLY and CDR2 FYNNEI. There are 14 residues in the CDR3. With 5 bases clipped from V and 2 bases from J, the junction kept 3 bases outside the gene matches. The CDR3 nucleotides read TGTGCCAGCAGTATTAGCGGGGACACAGATACGCAGTATTTT. It translates to CASSISGDTDTQYF.

The table lists this clonotype with many counts. This chain connects TRBV7-2 to TRBJ2-1; 9 nucleotides align to TRBD1. V dropped 5 bases and J dropped 10; count of bases not matched to a gene: 12. The CDR3 is 15 amino acids. From germline, CDR1 is SGHTA and CDR2 FQGNSA. Written as DNA, the CDR3 is TGTGCCAGCAGCACGGGACAGGGAGGTTTCGGCGAGCAGTTCTTC. It is translated as CASSTGQGGFGEQFF.

This clonotype was picked up many times. The chain combines TRBV6-5 with TRBJ2-3; TRBD1 or TRBD2 may be the D gene (5 bases each). Trimming removed 10 bases at V and 2 bases at J, with 13 bases between. From germline, CDR1 is MNHEY and CDR2 SVGAGI. There are 13 residues in the CDR3. For the CDR3, the DNA is TGTGCCACCTCCGTGGGGGTCACAGATACGCAGTATTTT. Protein sequence: CATSVGVTDTQYF.

This clonotype was observed at least ten times. The rearrangement joins TRBV15 to TRBJ2-3; TRBD2 matches at 10 bases. Trimming removed 5 bases from V and 3 bases from J; junction bases left unmatched: 8. Germline CDR1 and CDR2: LNHNV and YYDKDF (reference sequence). The CDR3 is 16 amino acids. CDR3 in amino acids: CATSLGVLAGTDTQYF. As DNA, the CDR3 is TGTGCCACCAGCCTAGGGGTACTAGCGGGAACAGATACGCAGTATTTT.

This clonotype was recorded many times. The chain has TRBV7-8 and TRBJ2-7; 7 bases line up with TRBD1. The CDR3 loop spans 13 amino acids. Unmatched junction bases numbered 4, after V lost 5 bases and J lost 3 bases. Per the germline V gene, CDR1 is SGHVS and CDR2 is FQNEAQ. The CDR3 sequence is CASSLTGDYEQYF. The DNA of the CDR3 is TGTGCCAGCAGCCTAACAGGGGACTACGAGCAGTACTTC.

This clonotype was seen ten or more times. V gene TRBV7-3 combines with J gene TRBJ2-1, with D perhaps matching TRBD1 or TRBD2 (5 bases each). This CDR3 contains 14 residues. V was cut by 5 bases and J by 3 bases, with 11 bases left in between. The germline CDR1 and CDR2 sequences are SGHTA and FQGTGA. CDR3 region: CASSLDSGYNEQFF. CDR3 coding DNA: TGTGCCAGCAGCCTCGACAGCGGCTACAATGAGCAGTTCTTC.

This clonotype is categorized as medium-sized (0.01 to 0.1%). The J gene is TRBJ2-1, the V gene TRBV20-1, with D possibly being TRBD1 (6 bases). V was pared by 4 bases and J by 7 bases, with 14 bases between. Germline loops: CDR1 DFQATT, CDR2 SNEGSKA (reference sequence). The CDR3 runs 13 residues. CDR3 sequence (DNA): TGCAGTGCTAACACAGGGCTGGGGAATGAGCAGTTCTTC. It translates to CSANTGLGNEQFF.

This clonotype was observed many times. The chain employs TRBV20-1 and TRBJ1-4, with a tentative D call TRBD1 (6 bases). The germline V gene has CDR1 DFQATT and CDR2 SNEGSKA (reference sequence). The V end was cut by 0 bases, the J end by 8 bases, with 10 bases between. The CDR3 totals 13 residues. The CDR3 nucleotides read TGCAGTGCTAGAGATTCGGGGGGCGAAAAACTGTTTTTT. This translates into CSARDSGGEKLFF.

This clonotype has at least ten counts. The chain uses TRBV2 and TRBJ2-5; unclear D gene. This CDR3 is built from 12 residues. The V gene's germline CDR1 is SNHLY and CDR2 FYNNEI. V dropped 6 bases and J dropped 4 bases, with 9 bases sitting between them. The CDR3 DNA is TGTGCCAGCAGGACATTGGGAGAGACCCAGTACTTC. The encoded protein is CASRTLGETQYF.

Ten or more counts support this clonotype. The chain links TRBV3-1 to TRBJ2-1; 9 nucleotides line up with TRBD2. There are 16 residues in the CDR3. The germline CDR1 and CDR2 sequences are LGHDT and YNNKEL (reference sequence). Losses at the gene ends were 1 base for V and 5 bases for J; bases not matched to a gene: 6. The CDR3 reads CASSQVAGGIHNEQFF. CDR3 DNA: TGTGCCAGCAGCCAAGTCGCGGGGGGGATACACAATGAGCAGTTCTTC.

This clonotype was seen many times. This chain joins TRBV6-5 and TRBJ1-2, with D possibly TRBD1 on 5 matching bases. Trimming removed 5 bases at V and 4 bases at J, with 11 bases between. CDR3 length: 13 amino acids. Germline V gene sequence: CDR1 MNHEY, CDR2 SVGAGI. CDR3 in amino acids: CASSRDRFYGYTF. CDR3 nucleotide sequence: TGTGCCAGCAGTAGGGACCGGTTCTATGGCTACACCTTC.

This clonotype was detected many times. V usage is TRBV5-8 and J usage is TRBJ2-5; a possible D gene is TRBD1 (6 bases). V lost 0 bases and J 4 bases, leaving 16 bases between the germline ends. This CDR3 spans 16 amino acids. CDR1 is SGHTS and CDR2 is YDEGEE in the germline V gene. CDR3 loop: CASSLARGGQAETQYF. DNA for the CDR3: TGTGCCAGCAGCTTGGCCAGAGGGGGTCAAGCAGAGACCCAGTACTTC.

The V and J genes are TRBV29-1 and TRBJ2-2; perhaps TRBD2 as D (5 bases). Germline CDR1 SQVTM, CDR2 ANQGSEA. The length of the CDR3 is 12 residues. Trimming shortened V by 6 bases and J by 3 bases, and 8 bases separated the two germline ends. CDR3 region: CSVQRDTGELFF. For the CDR3, the DNA is TGCAGCGTGCAGAGGGACACCGGGGAGCTGTTTTTT.

This clonotype was detected ten times or more. This chain uses TRBV29-1 with TRBJ1-1; maybe TRBD1 (5 bases). The CDR3 totals 13 residues. Germline loops: CDR1 SQVTM, CDR2 ANQGSEA. The germline V and J ends were trimmed by 7 bases and 1 base, with 13 bases remaining between them. CDR3 coding DNA: TGCAGCGGTGCCGGGACGGGGAACACTGAAGCTTTCTTT. Translated, it gives CSGAGTGNTEAFF.

This clonotype was seen ten or more times. The genes are TRBV12-3 or TRBV12-4 and TRBJ2-6; 7 bases map to TRBD1. The CDR3 is 15 amino acids. Trimming at V came to 6 bases and at J to 2 bases, leaving 4 bases not matched to a gene. The CDR3: CASRPDRAGANVLTF. The CDR3 DNA is TGTGCCAGCAGACCTGACAGGGCTGGGGCCAACGTCCTGACTTTC.

This clonotype has ten or more counts. The chain links TRBV18 to TRBJ1-2; 7 bases align to TRBD1. This CDR3 comprises 14 residues. Germline V CDR1 and CDR2: KGHSH, LQKENI. V trimming: 5 bases; J trimming: 2 bases; junction bases outside the gene matches: 5. The CDR3 DNA reads TGTGCCAGCTCAGCGGGACAGATGAACTATGGCTACACCTTC. Residues: CASSAGQMNYGYTF.

This clonotype was counted many times. The chain links TRBV7-6 to TRBJ2-7, with unresolved D. Looked up from germline, CDR1 is SGHVS and CDR2 is FNYEAQ. The CDR3 spans 14 residues. Trimming stripped 5 bases from V and 0 bases from J, with 11 bases between. CDR3 DNA sequence: TGTGCCAGCAGCCCCCGAGGAACCTCCTACGAGCAGTACTTC. Protein product: CASSPRGTSYEQYF. Full variable domain (rest looked up from reference TRBV7-6 and TRBJ2-7): GAGVSQSPRYKVTKRGQDVALRCDPISGHVSLYWYRQALGQGPEFLTYFNYEAQQDKSGLPNDRFSAERPEGSISTLTIQRTEQRDSAMYRCASSPRGTSYEQYFGPGTRLTVT.

This clonotype was detected many times. V is TRBV24-1 and J is TRBJ2-2; 9 nucleotides match TRBD1. The CDR3 covers 15 residues. V gave up 7 bases and J gave up 2 bases; unmatched junction bases: 4. In germline, CDR1 is KGHDR, CDR2 SFDVKD. CDR3 nucleotides: TGTGCCACCAGCGACAGGGGGGACAACACCGGGGAGCTGTTTTTT. It yields the protein CATSDRGDNTGELFF.

This clonotype was picked up many times. The rearrangement joins TRBV20-1 to TRBJ2-1, with D perhaps matching TRBD1 (6 bases). Trimming shortened V by 7 bases and J by 4 bases, and 14 bases separated the two germline ends. Germline V gene data show CDR1 as DFQATT and CDR2 as SNEGSKA (reference sequence). The CDR3 totals 13 residues. CDR3 loop: CSVGGRRYNEQFF. The CDR3 bases are TGCAGTGTTGGGGGCCGACGATACAATGAGCAGTTCTTC.

This clonotype appeared many times. V is TRBV15 and J is TRBJ2-5; the match to TRBD1 covers 8 bases. The CDR3 extends over 15 amino acids. From germline, CDR1 is LNHNV and CDR2 YYDKDF (reference sequence). The V gene end was trimmed by 1 base and the J gene end by 5 bases; junction bases not matched to a gene: 6. CDR3 region: CATSRARTGRETQYF. The CDR3 DNA follows: TGTGCCACCAGCAGAGCCCGGACAGGGCGGGAGACCCAGTACTTC.